This T cell receptor beta chain was documented in a study of PD-1 blockade in mismatch repair-deficient tumors. Germline V gene lookup returns CDR1 GTSNPN and CDR2 SVGIG (reference sequence). V trimming: 0 bases; J trimming: 4 bases; junction bases outside the gene matches: 2. The CDR3 length is 15 residues. Assay used: immunoSEQ multiplex PCR; TCRdb lists only in-frame clones, some missing. Among 76,000 or so clones listed, approximately 81% were seen once. The receptor was derived from an adult with mismatch repair-deficient cancer. The chain recombines TRBV30 with TRBJ1-3; 11 bases line up with TRBD1. The source material was peripheral blood, sampled 44 weeks after starting pembrolizumab. This CDR3 is CAWSVDRGLGNTIYF. In DNA form, the CDR3 reads TGTGCCTGGAGTGTGGACAGGGGGCTAGGAAACACCATATATTTT. The full variable domain, with the rest looked up from reference TRBV30 and TRBJ1-3, is SQTIHQWPATLVQPVGSPLSLECTVEGTSNPNLYWYRQAAGRGLQLLFYSVGIGQISSEVPQNLSASRPQDRQFILSSKKLLLSDSGFYLCAWSVDRGLGNTIYFGEGSWLTVV.